This TCR beta chain comes out of a study of shared clonotypes between healthy human individuals. Germline CDR1 reads SGHAT; CDR2 reads FQDESV (reference sequence). Trimming cost V 3 bases and J 6 bases, with 6 bases left between them. The CDR3 has 11 amino acids. The table came from immunoSEQ multiplex PCR; TCRdb's copy has only in-frame clones and leaves some out. The sample consists of 2 million to 3 million clones, over 85% of them appearing once. To note about this clone: Its antigen is unknown.

Study-wide results and caveats: Naive CD4 clonotype sharing across a handful of donors was 4.5% to 6%.

The chain joins TRBV11-1 to TRBJ2-7; no reliable D call. The sample comprised naive CD4+ T cells from PBMCs. Subset given: CD45RA+ positively selected. This clonotype was obtained from a man in his late teens or twenties in good health. Some clones in this sample may be carry-over from other donors' samples. The chain's CDR3 is CASSFDGEQYF. CDR3 sequence (DNA): TGTGCCAGCAGCTTTGATGGCGAGCAGTACTTC.